These 3 T cell receptor beta chains were all obtained from the same sample, sequenced in a study of T cells in Graves' hyperthyroidism and ophthalmopathy. RNA transcripts were the template for amplifying TCR beta CDR3 regions. The TCR CDR3 was amplified in a first-round RT-PCR using the HTBI primer set. TCRdb processed the multiplex PCR reads anew with MiXCR; each CDR3 protein has one entry. The sample consists of hundreds of thousands of distinct CDR3 sequences, about two fifths of them appearing once. The sequenced sample was blood. Receptors were obtained from a man aged 18 to 29 with Graves' hyperthyroidism.

This clonotype was picked up many times. The genes are TRBV7-9 and TRBJ2-7, with 7 bases identical to TRBD1. Germline trimming cut 5 bases from V and 12 bases from J; bases unmatched to any gene: 10. The CDR3 contains 12 residues. Germline-derived CDR1 and CDR2 are SEHNR and FQNEAQ (reference sequence). The CDR3 coding sequence is TGTGCCAGCAGCCCCTCGACAGGGCATCTGTACTTC. Residues: CASSPSTGHLYF.

J is TRBJ2-3 and V is TRBV2; 9 nucleotides match TRBD2. This CDR3 comprises 14 residues. The trim removed 7 bases at V and 3 bases at J, leaving 5 bases unmatched. CDR1 SNHLY and CDR2 FYNNEI come from the germline V gene. The CDR3 coding sequence is TGTGCCAGCAAGGCTAGCGGGAAGACAGATACGCAGTATTTT. It specifies CASKASGKTDTQYF. Complete variable domain (other parts from reference TRBV2 and TRBJ2-3): EPEVTQTPSHQVTQMGQEVILRCVPISNHLYFYWYRQILGQKVEFLVSFYNNEISEKSEIFDDQFSVERPDGSNFTLKIRSTKLEDSAMYFCASKASGKTDTQYFGPGTRLTVL.

The chain couples TRBV7-9 to TRBJ1-3, with 8 bases matching TRBD1. This CDR3 spans 17 amino acids. In germline, CDR1 is SEHNR, CDR2 FQNEAQ (reference sequence). Germline trimming cut 2 bases from V and 0 bases from J; bases unmatched to any gene: 6. The CDR3 DNA is TGTGCCAGCAGCTTATATGGACAGGGTCTCTCTGGAAACACCATATATTTT. As protein: CASSLYGQGLSGNTIYF. The full variable domain, rest sourced from reference TRBV7-9 and TRBJ1-3, is DTGVSQNPRHKITKRGQNVTFRCDPISEHNRLYWYRQTLGQGPEFLTYFQNEAQLEKSRLLSDRFSAERPKGSFSTLEIQRTEQGDSAMYLCASSLYGQGLSGNTIYFGEGSWLTVV.